The 22 T cell receptor beta chains presented below share a single source sample, sequenced in a study of T cell changes during pregnancy in multiple sclerosis. Measured with immunoSEQ multiplex PCR; TCRdb has only the in-frame clones, and not every one. The sample yields tens of thousands of clones, about 93% seen once. Specimen: peripheral blood, collected in the first trimester of pregnancy. All receptors derive from a female donor with multiple sclerosis, enrolled in a pregnancy study.

J is TRBJ1-1 and V is TRBV18; D is perhaps TRBD1 (6 bases). V dropped 4 bases and J dropped 1 base, with 13 bases sitting between them. CDR3 length: 15 residues. Germline values: CDR1 KGHSH, CDR2 LQKENI. The CDR3 is CASSLARGSNTEAFF. CDR3 nucleotides: TGTGCCAGCTCACTAGCCAGGGGATCGAACACTGAAGCTTTCTTT.

The chain uses TRBV18 and TRBJ1-6; D is possibly TRBD1 (5 bases). The length of the CDR3 is 15 residues. CDR1 and CDR2 from the germline V gene are KGHSH and LQKENI. V was clipped by 1 base and J by 2 bases, with 6 bases between them. CDR3 bases: TGTGCCAGCTCACCACAGGGGACCTATAATTCACCCCTCCACTTT. This codes for CASSPQGTYNSPLHF.

This clone was counted a single time. CDR3 coding DNA: TGTGCCAGCAGACAAGAGGACACTTCGAACACTGAAGCTTTCTTT. It encodes CASRQEDTSNTEAFF. The genes are TRBV2 and TRBJ1-1, with D perhaps matching TRBD1 (5 bases). V was shortened by 6 bases and J by 1 base, with 15 bases between the two germline ends. The CDR3 loop spans 15 amino acids. The germline V gene encodes CDR1 SNHLY and CDR2 FYNNEI.

V usage is TRBV25-1 and J usage is TRBJ2-1; TRBD2 matches at 14 bases. CDR1 MGHDK and CDR2 SYGVNS come from the germline V gene. The CDR3 is 15 amino acids. Trimming removed 3 bases from V and 8 bases from J; junction bases left unmatched: 3. The CDR3 DNA follows: TGTGCCAGCAGTGAGACTAGCGGGGGGGCCCATGAGCAGTTCTTC. Encoded protein: CASSETSGGAHEQFF.

The chain has TRBV9 and TRBJ2-6, with a weak D call TRBD1 (5 bases). V was trimmed by 1 base and J by 2 bases, leaving 10 bases between them. Looked up from germline, CDR1 is SGDLS and CDR2 is YYNGEE. CDR3 length: 16 residues. The chain's CDR3 is CASSVIGAPGANVLTF. CDR3 bases: TGTGCCAGCAGCGTAATTGGGGCTCCTGGGGCCAACGTCCTGACTTTC.

The V gene is TRBV11-3, the J gene TRBJ1-2, with D possibly being TRBD1 (6 bases). This CDR3 contains 15 residues. Trimming left V 5 bases short and J 4 bases short, with 17 bases between. CDR1 SGHNT and CDR2 YENEEA come from the germline V gene. The CDR3 is CASSHRQAITYGYTF. The CDR3 DNA follows: TGTGCCAGCAGCCACAGACAGGCAATCACCTATGGCTACACCTTC.

This chain connects TRBV7-9 to TRBJ2-7, with 10 bases that match TRBD1. Trimming cost V 2 bases and J 4 bases; bases outside gene matches: 8. Germline V lookup: CDR1 SEHNR, CDR2 FQNEAQ (reference sequence). The CDR3 is made up of 16 amino acids. Written as DNA, the CDR3 is TGTGCCAGCAGCTTAATGGAGCGGACAGGGGGTTACGAGCAGTACTTC. This translates into CASSLMERTGGYEQYF. Together with reference TRBV7-9 and TRBJ2-7, the CDR3 gives the full variable domain: DTGVSQNPRHKITKRGQNVTFRCDPISEHNRLYWYRQTLGQGPEFLTYFQNEAQLEKSRLLSDRFSAERPKGSFSTLEIQRTEQGDSAMYLCASSLMERTGGYEQYFGPGTRLTVT.

The V gene is TRBV28, the J gene TRBJ2-5, with 7 bases identical to TRBD2. Germline CDR1 reads MDHEN; CDR2 reads SYDVKM. V lost 4 bases, J lost 4 bases, and 12 bases stayed unmatched. The CDR3 loop spans 16 amino acids. The CDR3 DNA reads as TGTGCCAGCAGTTCCCGGACTGGCGGGAGTGGAGAGACCCAGTACTTC. Protein sequence: CASSSRTGGSGETQYF.

The chain carries TRBV7-3 and TRBJ1-3; D uncertain. V dropped 5 bases and J dropped 1 base, with 6 bases sitting between them. Germline CDR1 is SGHTA and CDR2 is FQGTGA. The CDR3 has 13 residues. This chain's CDR3 is CASSRGSGNTIYF. The CDR3 region has the DNA TGTGCCAGCAGCAGAGGATCTGGAAACACCATATATTTT.

The rearrangement joins TRBV28 to TRBJ2-5; tentative D call: TRBD1 (5 bases). The germline CDR1 and CDR2 sequences are MDHEN and SYDVKM. CDR3 size: 13 residues. Trimming took 6 bases from V and 2 from J, leaving 10 bases between them. In nucleotides, the CDR3 is TGTGCCAGCAGAGTACAGGTACAAGAGACCCAGTACTTC. Its protein is CASRVQVQETQYF.

The chain uses TRBV19 and TRBJ1-3; D is undetermined. The CDR3 consists of 14 residues. The V gene's germline CDR1 is LNHDA and CDR2 SQIVND (reference sequence). V shed 3 bases and J shed 4 bases, with 10 bases lying between them. CDR3 bases: TGTGCCAGTAGTATGAGGGAGTTCGGAAACACCATATATTTT. Amino acids: CASSMREFGNTIYF.

This clone came up a few times. V and J are TRBV12-5 and TRBJ1-6, with 7 positions matching TRBD1. The CDR3 covers 13 residues. V shed 1 base, J shed 10 bases, and the junction held 1 base outside the gene matches. Per the germline V gene, CDR1 is LGHNT and CDR2 is FRNRAP. This chain's CDR3 is CASGLAQGSPLHF. The CDR3 DNA reads as TGTGCTAGTGGTTTGGCACAGGGGTCACCCCTCCACTTT.

V usage is TRBV19 and J usage is TRBJ1-1, with D perhaps TRBD1 (6 bases). Germline V CDR1 and CDR2: LNHDA, SQIVND (reference sequence). This CDR3 has 14 residues. The V and J ends lost 9 bases and 11 bases respectively, with 25 bases between them. The CDR3 sequence is CASSPLRGKGEAFF. In nucleotides, the CDR3 is TGTGCCAGCAGTCCCCTCAGGGGTAAAGGGGAGGCTTTCTTT.

V gene TRBV7-9 combines with J gene TRBJ2-1; the D gene is possibly TRBD2 (6 bases). CDR3 length: 14 residues. In germline, CDR1 is SEHNR, CDR2 FQNEAQ (reference sequence). With 3 bases removed from V and 9 bases from J, the gap between germline ends came to 15 bases. This CDR3 reads CASSLTPSVGEQFF. The CDR3 coding sequence is TGTGCCAGCAGCTTGACGCCTAGCGTAGGTGAGCAGTTCTTC.

V usage is TRBV6-1 and J usage is TRBJ2-7; D not certain. The CDR3 contains 15 residues. The germline V gene has CDR1 MNHNS and CDR2 SASEGT. Between the trimmed V and J ends, which lost 8 bases and 2 bases, there was a span of 19 bases. For the CDR3, the DNA is TGTGCCAGCGTCCCCCAGGCAGCCATACCCTACGAGCAGTACTTC. It is translated as CASVPQAAIPYEQYF.

This chain uses TRBV6-5 with TRBJ1-2; 7 bases agree with TRBD1. J lost 8 bases, V lost 5 bases, and 8 bases had no gene match. The germline V gene encodes CDR1 MNHEY and CDR2 SVGAGI. The CDR3 is 13 residues long. CDR3 region: CASSNEGASGYTF. DNA of the CDR3: TGTGCCAGCAGTAACGAGGGGGCGAGCGGCTACACCTTC.

On this clone: This sequence may be a read error, since a much larger clone differs from it by one base. The V gene is TRBV5-1, the J gene TRBJ1-1; possibly TRBD1 for D (6 bases). The CDR3 contains 12 residues. The germline gives CDR1 SGHRS, CDR2 YFSETQ. This CDR3 reads CASNLEGHKAFF. The CDR3 coding sequence is TGCGCCAGCAACTTGGAGGGACACAAGGCTTTCTTT.

The chain joins TRBV5-4 to TRBJ1-1; 9 bases are shared with TRBD1. J was trimmed by 0 bases and V by 3 bases; bases with no gene match: 9. The germline gives CDR1 SGHNT, CDR2 YYREEE (reference sequence). This CDR3 contains 17 residues. CDR3 residues: CASSSPGQGSMNTEAFF. In nucleotides, the CDR3 is TGTGCCAGCAGCTCGCCGGGACAGGGATCAATGAACACTGAAGCTTTCTTT.

This chain uses TRBV11-2 with TRBJ2-1; 8 bases align to TRBD2. The CDR3 runs 16 residues. Germline V gene sequence: CDR1 SGHAT, CDR2 FQNNGV. The junction had 4 bases not matched to a gene; V was cut back by 3 bases and J by 0 bases. The CDR3 sequence is CASSFQRESSYNEQFF. CDR3 sequence (DNA): TGTGCCAGCAGCTTTCAGCGGGAGAGCTCCTACAATGAGCAGTTCTTC.

The rearrangement joins TRBV5-1 to TRBJ2-1, with a possible D match to TRBD2 (5 bases). The V end was cut by 3 bases, the J end by 0 bases, with 10 bases between. Germline V gene lookup returns CDR1 SGHRS and CDR2 YFSETQ. The CDR3 sequence is 15 residues long. The CDR3 DNA sequence: TGCGCCAGCAGCTCGGACTGGAGCTCCTACAATGAGCAGTTCTTC. It translates to CASSSDWSSYNEQFF. The full variable domain, completed using reference TRBV5-1 and TRBJ2-1, is KAGVTQTPRYLIKTRGQQVTLSCSPISGHRSVSWYQQTPGQGLQFLFEYFSETQRNKGNFPGRFSGRQFSNSRSEMNVSTLELGDSALYLCASSSDWSSYNEQFFGPGTRLTVL.

This clone was found a few times. The gene calls are TRBV11-2 and TRBJ2-1; D is possibly TRBD1 (6 bases). Trimming stripped 2 bases from V and 7 bases from J, with 6 bases between. CDR3 length equals 12 residues. CDR1 is SGHAT and CDR2 is FQNNGV in the germline V gene. CDR3 in DNA: TGTGCCAGCAGCTTACAGGGGAATGAGCAGTTCTTC. Translating gives CASSLQGNEQFF.

The V and J genes are TRBV6-5 and TRBJ2-7; weak D call: TRBD1 (5 bases). This CDR3 spans 15 amino acids. V was shortened by 5 bases and J by 1 base, with 15 bases between the two germline ends. In germline, CDR1 is MNHEY, CDR2 SVGAGI. The DNA for the CDR3 is TGTGCCAGCAGTACCCGCCATGGGGCTTCCTACGAGCAGTACTTC. Translation: CASSTRHGASYEQYF.